Listed below are T cell receptor beta chains from one sample, sequenced in a study of shared clonotypes between healthy human individuals. Sequencing used immunoSEQ multiplex PCR; TCRdb keeps in-frame clones, though not all of them. The table has about 2,200,000 clones, under 95% seen once. Sequencing was performed on naive CD8+ T cells from PBMCs. Source of these receptors: a man between 18 and 35 years old in good health. Some clones in this sample may be carry-over from other donors' samples. CDR3s include the opening cysteine and the closing phenylalanine or tryptophan. A D gene is named only where the DNA matches it firmly. A row's size may be missing; if present it is once, few, many or a size class.

D	V	size	J	DNA	CDR3
.	TRBV28	.	TRBJ1-3	TGTGCCAGCAGGCAGCAGGGGAGGGGTGGAAACACCATATATTTT	CASRQQGRGGNTIYF
.	TRBV29-1	.	TRBJ2-7	TGCAGCGCCCGAGTTAACTACGAGCAGTACTTC	CSARVNYEQYF
TRBD2	TRBV7-9	.	TRBJ2-1	TGTGCCAGCAGGGGGACTAGCGGGAGGGGTTACGTATCCTACAATGAGCAGTTCTTC	CASRGTSGRGYVSYNEQFF
.	TRBV29-1	.	TRBJ2-1	TGCAGCGTTGTGGCTGTGGGAGAATGGAATAATGAGCAGTTCTTC	CSVVAVGEWNNEQFF
TRBD1	TRBV7-2	.	TRBJ1-4	TGTGCCAGCAGCTTAAAGGGACAGGGGGCGGCTAATGAAAAACTGTTTTTT	CASSLKGQGAANEKLFF
TRBD1	TRBV5-1	.	TRBJ2-5	TGCGCCAGCAGCTTCATGGGACAGGGCCAAGAGACCCAGTACTTC	CASSFMGQGQETQYF
TRBD2	TRBV6-5	.	TRBJ2-1	TGTGCCAGCAGAGAGAGGCCTAGCGGATACAATGAGCAGTTCTTC	CASRERPSGYNEQFF
.	TRBV6-5	.	TRBJ2-1	TGTGCCAGCAGCTACTTGGGGAGCCCTTTGGATGAGCAGTTCTTC	CASSYLGSPLDEQFF
.	TRBV27	.	TRBJ1-5	TGTGCCAGCAGTTTATATGGGGGGTCAGAGCCCCAGCATTTT	CASSLYGGSEPQHF
.	TRBV7-3	.	TRBJ2-3	TGTGCCAGCAGCTTAACGGGCACAGATACGCAGTATTTT	CASSLTGTDTQYF
TRBD1	TRBV19	.	TRBJ2-7	TGTGCCAGTAGTATAGATCGGACAGGGGGCGAGCAGTACTTC	CASSIDRTGGEQYF
.	TRBV19	.	TRBJ2-7	TGTGCCAGTAGTATTTTCGGGGGAACCTACGAGCAGTACTTC	CASSIFGGTYEQYF
TRBD1	TRBV6-1	.	TRBJ1-5	TGTGCCAGCAGTGTTTGGCAGGGGGATAGCAATCAGCCCCAGCATTTT	CASSVWQGDSNQPQHF
TRBD2	TRBV27	.	TRBJ2-2	TGTGCCAGCAGGAAATTAGCGGGAGGCACCGGGGAGCTGTTTTTT	CASRKLAGGTGELFF
.	TRBV6-4	once	TRBJ2-5	TGTGCCAGCGGAGCACCGGGACTGCCTGCCTGGGGAGAGACCCAGTACTTC	CASGAPGLPAWGETQYF
TRBD1	TRBV2	.	TRBJ1-2	TGTGCCAGCACCCAGGGACAGCCCTATGGCTACACCTTC	CASTQGQPYGYTF
.	TRBV19	.	TRBJ1-4	TGTGCCAGTAGTATACGGGCAACTAATGAAAAACTGTTTTTT	CASSIRATNEKLFF
TRBD2	TRBV6-1	.	TRBJ2-7	TGTGCCAGCAGTAAAGGGACTAGCGGGACCTACGAGCAGTACTTC	CASSKGTSGTYEQYF
.	TRBV28	.	TRBJ2-6	TGTGCCAGCGGGACTGACAGCTCTGGGGCCAACGTCCTGACTTTC	CASGTDSSGANVLTF
.	TRBV2	.	TRBJ1-5	TGTGCCAGCAGTGAGCTAGGTGGGGGGGCTGGGCAGCCCCAGCATTTT	CASSELGGGAGQPQHF
.	TRBV27	.	TRBJ1-3	TGTGCCAGCAGTCCCTTGCAGGGAAACACCATATATTTT	CASSPLQGNTIYF
.	TRBV15	.	TRBJ2-3	TGTGCCACCAGCGGCTCTGGGGCGAGAAAGCCCACAGATACGCAGTATTTT	CATSGSGARKPTDTQYF
.	TRBV14	.	TRBJ2-1	TGTGCCAGCAGCCAACGGGACCAAAGGGGCAATGAGCAGTTCTTC	CASSQRDQRGNEQFF
.	TRBV7-8	.	TRBJ2-3	TGTGCCAGCAGCTCGGGACTTCTTAACACAGATACGCAGTATTTT	CASSSGLLNTDTQYF
.	TRBV19	.	TRBJ2-3	TGTGCCAGTAGTCCCCTCCCCCCAGTCAGCACAGATACGCAGTATTTT	CASSPLPPVSTDTQYF
.	TRBV11-2	.	TRBJ2-1	TGTGCCAGCAGCTTATATTCCGGGACACTCTCCTACAATGAGCAGTTCTTC	CASSLYSGTLSYNEQFF
TRBD2	TRBV19	.	TRBJ2-7	TGTGCCAGTAGCCAGACTAGCGGCGCCTACGAGCAGTACTTC	CASSQTSGAYEQYF
TRBD1	TRBV28	.	TRBJ2-2	TGTGCCAGCACAAACCCCGGGACAGGGGGCGTCACCGGGGAGCTGTTTTTT	CASTNPGTGGVTGELFF
.	TRBV7-9	few	TRBJ1-1	TGTGCCAGCAGCGCAATGAACACTGAAGCTTTCTTT	CASSAMNTEAFF